A selection of T cell receptor beta chains follows, all from one sample in a study of blood T cell repertoires in COVID-19. Profiling relied on immunoSEQ multiplex PCR, and the TCRdb table lists in-frame clones only, not all of them. Of under 300,000 clones in the sample, 88% are singletons; the top ten hold 3% to 3.5%. Sequenced material: PBMCs or T cells enriched from blood (not recorded which). Receptor source: a woman aged 40 to 49 who had been exposed to COVID-19. CDR3s include the opening cysteine and the closing phenylalanine or tryptophan. Each record gives: V gene, J gene, CDR3 protein.

TRBV10-3,TRBJ2-3,CAISGWTQQGDTQYF
TRBV18,TRBJ2-7,CASSQTGLADYEQYF
TRBV18,TRBJ2-4,CASSPYPETSGRAQAKNIQYF
TRBV6-5,TRBJ2-3,CASSHPRATQYF
TRBV28,TRBJ1-1,CASSLTTGLNTEAFF
TRBV7-9,TRBJ2-2,CAQSQGRQTGELFF
TRBV3-1/TRBV3-2,TRBJ1-1,CASSQDGGTVHEAFF
TRBV11-1,TRBJ2-2,CASTPIGAGRTGELFF
TRBV11-2,TRBJ2-2,CASSLDPTSSGELFF
TRBV15,TRBJ2-1,CATSLPGGVFNEQFF
TRBV5-5,TRBJ1-2,CASSPQGNYGYTF
TRBV11-1,TRBJ2-1,CASSLAGAGYEQFF
TRBV24-1,TRBJ2-3,CATSDFKNSHGTDTQYF
TRBV5-8,TRBJ2-1,CASSLPRGKNYNEQFF
TRBV7-3,TRBJ2-2,CASSPRLGQPTGELFF
TRBV30,TRBJ1-2,CAWSSQGVKGYTF
TRBV9,TRBJ1-4,CASSRDNRDEKLFF
TRBV29-1,TRBJ1-1,CSVGRDRGTEAFF
TRBV14,TRBJ2-3,CASSQSWDTQYF
TRBV29-1,TRBJ1-1,CSVGSNRPNTEAFF
TRBV5-1,TRBJ2-3,CASSLAGASGGATDTQYF
TRBV5-4,TRBJ2-5,CASSLGTSMETQYF
TRBV28,TRBJ1-2,CASRRDRLIEGYTF
TRBV27,TRBJ1-2,CASRTGRDYGYTF
TRBV5-4,TRBJ2-7,CASSLDRGRREQYF
TRBV7-8,TRBJ2-7,CASSLLGHLSYEQYF
TRBV5-1,TRBJ2-2,CASSSTSGRTGELFF
TRBV6-1,TRBJ2-3,CASSEIANTDTQYF
TRBV12-3/TRBV12-4,TRBJ1-2,CASTEQGPLGYTF
TRBV19,TRBJ2-2,CASSSFPSSGELFF
TRBV24-1,TRBJ1-4,CATGSGDRATNEKLFF
TRBV19,TRBJ1-1,CASSILTEAFF
TRBV11-3,TRBJ2-5,CASSFLRELGETQYF
TRBV18,TRBJ2-1,CASSPRQGHNEQFF
TRBV7-7,TRBJ2-3,CASSSGITDTQYF
TRBV6-5,TRBJ2-3,CASSRTSGTDTQYF
TRBV9,TRBJ2-3,CASSQTGWRGDTQYF
TRBV7-2,TRBJ2-2,CASSLGQGPNTGELFF
TRBV19,TRBJ1-4,CASTSGREEEKLFF
TRBV30,TRBJ2-7,CAWDRGYEQYF
TRBV6-5,TRBJ2-1,CATPGESLSDEQFF
TRBV9,TRBJ1-2,CASSPDQGAFYGYTF
TRBV4-1,TRBJ1-3,CASSQGQGRPSGNTIYF
TRBV5-1,TRBJ1-5,CASSFYPATGTGSNQPQHF
TRBV7-2,TRBJ2-3,CASSRRWADTQYF
TRBV12-3/TRBV12-4,TRBJ1-2,CASRHPTGDGYTF
TRBV14,TRBJ2-6,CASRRGTVSGANVLTF
TRBV3-1/TRBV3-2,TRBJ2-1,CARGEGLAGSNLVYNEQFF
TRBV19,TRBJ1-3,CASSIRSGNTIYF
TRBV4-3,TRBJ2-7,CASSQDFGYEQYF
TRBV7-2,TRBJ2-7,CASSPQGAYEQYF
TRBV7-2,TRBJ1-2,CASSLESREDRFF
TRBV4-1,TRBJ2-1,CASSPRSARLAVNEQFF
TRBV7-3,TRBJ1-6,CASSATRNSPLHF
TRBV9,TRBJ2-2,CASRREISGELFF